A single sample is the source of the 4 T cell receptor beta chains below, sequenced in a study of pediatric ulcerative colitis. Some clones are missing from TCRdb's copy, which holds only in-frame ones; the method was immunoSEQ multiplex PCR. Of about 35,000 clones detected, roughly 77% appear once; the ten largest clones hold 0.85% to 1.3%. During colonoscopy, one to two rectal pinch biopsies were collected. Material for sequencing was gut tissue. The origin of the receptors is a boy aged 5 to 17 with mild ulcerative colitis.

CDR3 amino acids: CASSLRQSTEAFF. CDR3 nucleotide sequence: TGTGCCAGCAGCTTAAGACAAAGCACTGAAGCTTTCTTT. V gene TRBV7-2 combines with J gene TRBJ1-1; D remains ambiguous. The germline V and J ends were trimmed by 2 bases and 4 bases, with 8 bases remaining between them. Germline values: CDR1 SGHTA, CDR2 FQGNSA. The CDR3 is 13 amino acids.

The chain links TRBV29-1 to TRBJ2-3; D might be TRBD2 (5 bases). Looked up from germline, CDR1 is SQVTM and CDR2 is ANQGSEA. The CDR3 has 14 residues. Trimming left V 4 bases short and J 2 bases short, with 13 bases between. The CDR3 is CSVGSRVFTDTQYF. DNA for the CDR3: TGCAGCGTTGGGTCGCGGGTGTTCACAGATACGCAGTATTTT.

The rearrangement uses TRBV2 and TRBJ1-2; 8 bases fit TRBD1. Trimming removed 5 bases from V and 7 bases from J; junction bases left unmatched: 9. The V gene's germline CDR1 is SNHLY and CDR2 FYNNEI. This CDR3 spans 14 amino acids. In DNA, the CDR3 is TGTGCCAGCAGTTACCCAACAGGGGGGGCTGGCTACACCTTC. Translating it yields CASSYPTGGAGYTF.

The chain combines TRBV7-8 with TRBJ2-3; 14 positions match TRBD2. Germline V lookup: CDR1 SGHVS, CDR2 FQNEAQ. CDR3 size: 18 residues. With 1 base clipped from V and 2 bases from J, the junction kept 5 bases outside the gene matches. The CDR3 loop reads CASSLVPTSGGATDTQYF. CDR3 coding DNA: TGTGCCAGCAGCTTAGTTCCGACTAGCGGGGGGGCCACAGATACGCAGTATTTT. Full variable domain (rest looked up from reference TRBV7-8 and TRBJ2-3): GAGVSQSPRYKVAKRGQDVALRCDPISGHVSLFWYQQALGQGPEFLTYFQNEAQLDKSGLPSDRFFAERPEGSVSTLKIQRTQQEDSAVYLCASSLVPTSGGATDTQYFGPGTRLTVL.